This TCR beta chain was obtained from a study of PD-1 blockade in classical Hodgkin lymphoma. Sequencing used immunoSEQ multiplex PCR; TCRdb keeps in-frame clones, though not all of them. Altogether about 13,000 clones are present, 75% to 90% being singletons, with the ten largest covering more than 0.4%. Each patient relapsed following autologous stem cell transplantation, and prior brentuximab vedotin exposure differed. Thawed PBMCs were the source of CD4+ T cells, purified by magnetic negative selection. As to this clone: Its antigen is not identified.

Study results and caveats: Those starting nivolumab under 1 year post-ASCT were excluded. In newly diagnosed patients, baseline TCR diversity was reportedly below that of healthy donors. The study found complete responders had baseline diversity similar to newly diagnosed patients.

This receptor was taken from a human donor with classical Hodgkin lymphoma. This material consisted of CD4+ T cells from blood, taken at baseline.

The CDR3 region has the DNA TGTGCCAGCATGGGCGGGGGAGATACGCAGTATTTT. Protein: CASMGGGDTQYF. The chain couples TRBV28 to TRBJ2-3, with 7 bases identical to TRBD2. This CDR3 has 12 amino acids. Germline-derived CDR1 and CDR2 are MDHEN and SYDVKM. V trimming: 7 bases; J trimming: 5 bases; junction bases outside the gene matches: 3.